This T cell receptor (beta chain) was identified in a study of T cells in Graves' hyperthyroidism and ophthalmopathy. Whole-study findings and limits: The majority of expanded thyroid clonotypes above 0.001 also appeared in blood.

This clonotype showed up many times. The antigen remains unidentified. Germline assignment: CDR1 SEHNR and CDR2 FQNEAQ (reference sequence). The CDR3 has 13 amino acids. V dropped 6 bases and J dropped 5; count of bases not matched to a gene: 0. Amplification of TCR beta CDR3 regions was performed using RNA transcripts as template. A first-round RT-PCR of the TCR CDR3 used the HTBI primer set. TCRdb reprocessed the multiplex PCR reads with MiXCR, giving one entry per CDR3 protein. This repertoire shows around 450,000 distinct CDR3 sequences, roughly 13% found once; its top ten account for about 4.9%. A lack of ophthalmopathy progression within 18 months defined stable Graves' hyperthyroidism. The patients, who ranged from 18 to 65 in age, presented with newly diagnosed hyperthyroidism lasting under 2 months. Any patient presenting with uncontrolled infection, other autoimmune disease, pregnancy or lactation was left out.

This clonotype was sampled from a woman between 18 and 30 years old with Graves' hyperthyroidism. Source material: blood. The chain uses TRBV7-9 and TRBJ2-1, with 11 bases lining up with TRBD2. The CDR3 region is CASRLAGDNEQFF. Here the CDR3 DNA reads TGTGCCAGCAGACTAGCGGGAGACAATGAGCAGTTCTTC.